These 24 T cell receptor beta chains share one sample of origin, sequenced in a study of cytomegalovirus exposure and HLA in healthy donors. Amplification used 60 Vbeta primers and 13 Jbeta primers. The repertoire was sequenced with immunoSEQ multiplex PCR; TCRdb's copy has only in-frame clones and lacks some. The sample lists around 96,000 clones, 50% to 80% occurring once. The sample consisted of PBMCs. Receptors were obtained from a man aged 60 to 75 in good health and CMV-seronegative.

V usage is TRBV6-5 and J usage is TRBJ2-7; 7 nucleotides line up with TRBD1. With V trimmed by 8 bases and J by 0 bases, 7 bases remained unmatched. The CDR3 totals 14 residues. CDR1 is MNHEY and CDR2 is SVGAGI in the germline V gene. The CDR3 DNA sequence: TGTGCCAGCGCCCGACAGGGCGACTCCTACGAGCAGTACTTC. Translation gives CASARQGDSYEQYF.

Concerning this clone itself: Distinct nucleotide sequences in the sample also encode this CDR3. The V call is TRBV9, the J call TRBJ2-7; D perhaps matches TRBD1 (6 bases). The germline gives CDR1 SGDLS, CDR2 YYNGEE. Trimming pared 9 bases from V and 6 bases from J, leaving 16 bases between. This CDR3 region has 12 residues. As DNA, the CDR3 is TGTGCCACTTACAGGGACGTCGGCGAGCAGTACTTC. Translating gives CATYRDVGEQYF.

The chain couples TRBV25-1 to TRBJ2-3, with a possible D match to TRBD2 (7 bases). Trimming took off 8 bases at V and 4 bases at J, with 16 bases between the two ends. In germline, CDR1 is MGHDK, CDR2 SYGVNS. This CDR3 has 14 residues. CDR3 nucleotide sequence: TGTGCCAGCTCTAGGGGGGGAGCGGCAGATACGCAGTATTTT. Translated, it gives CASSRGGAADTQYF.

This clone was counted a few times. The rearrangement uses TRBV15 and TRBJ1-2; 7 bases line up with TRBD1. J lost 0 bases, V lost 5 bases, and 15 bases had no gene match. The CDR3 runs to 18 residues. From germline, CDR1 is LNHNV and CDR2 YYDKDF (reference sequence). The DNA of the CDR3 is TGTGCCACCAGCCGTAATCCGACAGGGTCGGAATCTAACTATGGCTACACCTTC. Translating gives CATSRNPTGSESNYGYTF.

The gene calls are TRBV19 and TRBJ2-1; 7 nucleotides agree with TRBD1. The CDR3 consists of 15 residues. J gave up 6 bases and V 7 bases, and 12 bases lay outside the gene matches. The germline V gene has CDR1 LNHDA and CDR2 SQIVND (reference sequence). CDR3 sequence reads: CASTPFQAGGNEQFF. The CDR3 bases are TGTGCCAGTACCCCCTTTCAGGCAGGGGGCAATGAGCAGTTCTTC.

This chain joins TRBV2 and TRBJ2-7; D possibly corresponds to TRBD1 (6 bases). V was trimmed by 7 bases and J by 0 bases, leaving 16 bases between them. The germline CDR1 and CDR2 sequences are SNHLY and FYNNEI. CDR3 length: 15 residues. The CDR3 DNA reads as TGTGCCAGCACTCAGGACAGTTCGAGCTCCTACGAGCAGTACTTC. It is translated as CASTQDSSSSYEQYF.

The chain joins TRBV12-5 to TRBJ2-3, with a weak D call TRBD2 (7 bases). The length of the CDR3 is 17 residues. V was clipped by 1 base and J by 2 bases, with 16 bases between them. CDR1 and CDR2 from the germline V gene are LGHNT and FRNRAP. For the CDR3, the DNA is TGTGCTAGTGGTTTGGCCCCTGGAGCGGGACACACAGATACGCAGTATTTT. Its protein product is CASGLAPGAGHTDTQYF.

The sample holds one count of this clone. This chain links TRBV27 with TRBJ2-5; 12 positions agree with TRBD2. The end of the DNA is better explained by TRBJ2-7, so the J call may be wrong. CDR3 size: 17 residues. Germline CDR1 reads MNHEY; CDR2 reads SMNVEV (reference sequence). The CDR3: CASSLRASGRGGYEQYF. CDR3 DNA sequence: TGTGCCAGCAGTTTGAGGGCTAGCGGGAGGGGCGGCTACGAGCAGTACTTC.

This clone was counted between two and nine times. The chain has TRBV5-1 and TRBJ2-1; 14 bases are a match to TRBD2. CDR1 is SGHRS and CDR2 is YFSETQ in the germline V gene. The junction had 6 bases not matched to a gene; V was cut back by 4 bases and J by 9 bases. The CDR3 contains 15 residues. CDR3 sequence reads: CASSLGLAGGSEQFF. DNA for the CDR3: TGCGCCAGCAGCCTTGGACTAGCGGGAGGAAGTGAGCAGTTCTTC.

The V gene is TRBV4-1, the J gene TRBJ2-7; 10 nucleotides match TRBD2. The CDR3 consists of 16 residues. Unmatched junction bases numbered 6, after V lost 4 bases and J lost 0 bases. CDR1 is MGHRA, CDR2 YSYEKL, per germline. In nucleotides, the CDR3 is TGCGCCAGCAGCCGAGGGAGCGGGGGGGACTCCTACGAGCAGTACTTC. Encoded protein: CASSRGSGGDSYEQYF.

This clone occurred once. The genes are TRBV11-2 and TRBJ1-3; 8 nucleotides line up with TRBD1. Trimming cost V 4 bases and J 2 bases; bases outside gene matches: 7. Germline CDR1 SGHAT, CDR2 FQNNGV. The CDR3 loop spans 16 amino acids. The CDR3 coding sequence is TGTGCCAGCAGCTCGGACAGGGTATTTGCTGGAAACACCATATATTTT. It codes for CASSSDRVFAGNTIYF.

This chain uses TRBV6-5 with TRBJ1-2; tentative D call: TRBD1 (6 bases). The length of the CDR3 is 14 residues. Germline V gene sequence: CDR1 MNHEY, CDR2 SVGAGI. The germline V and J ends were trimmed by 5 bases and 7 bases, with 17 bases remaining between them. CDR3 sequence: CASSLEGGSSGYTF. CDR3 bases: TGTGCCAGCAGTCTCGAAGGGGGTTCCTCTGGCTACACCTTC.

This clone has only a few counts. The genes are TRBV7-3 and TRBJ2-1, with 14 bases fitting TRBD2. Germline V CDR1 and CDR2: SGHTA, FQGTGA. The junction had 5 bases not matched to a gene; V was cut back by 2 bases and J by 8 bases. This CDR3 spans 16 amino acids. The CDR3 DNA reads TGTGCCAGCAGCTTACTCGGACTAGCGGGGGGCTATGAGCAGTTCTTC. Translated, it gives CASSLLGLAGGYEQFF. Together with reference TRBV7-3 and TRBJ2-1, the CDR3 gives the full variable domain: GAGVSQTPSNKVTEKGKYVELRCDPISGHTALYWYRQSLGQGPEFLIYFQGTGAADDSGLPNDRFFAVRPEGSVSTLKIQRTERGDSAVYLCASSLLGLAGGYEQFFGPGTRLTVL.

The gene calls are TRBV11-2 and TRBJ2-7; D is ambiguous. Germline V lookup: CDR1 SGHAT, CDR2 FQNNGV. V lost 0 bases and J 7 bases, leaving 7 bases between the germline ends. CDR3 length: 12 amino acids. In DNA form, the CDR3 reads TGTGCCAGCAGCTTAGAACAGTGGGAGCAGTACTTC. It specifies CASSLEQWEQYF.

The chain recombines TRBV7-9 with TRBJ2-2, with 10 bases that match TRBD1. V lost 5 bases and J lost 5; bases outside the gene matches: 5. In germline, CDR1 is SEHNR, CDR2 FQNEAQ (reference sequence). The CDR3 covers 15 residues. The CDR3 DNA reads as TGTGCCAGCAGCGTGGGACAGGGGAGGACCGGGGAGCTGTTTTTT. Amino acids: CASSVGQGRTGELFF.

The V call is TRBV2, the J call TRBJ1-5; D is uncertain. The CDR3 totals 14 residues. V shed 0 bases and J shed 5 bases, with 8 bases lying between them. Germline lookup yields CDR1 SNHLY and CDR2 FYNNEI. CDR3: CASSEALPDQPQHF. The CDR3 DNA follows: TGTGCCAGCAGTGAAGCGCTTCCGGATCAGCCCCAGCATTTT.

This chain uses TRBV6-5 with TRBJ2-7; no definite D call. The CDR3 spans 14 residues. Per the germline V gene, CDR1 is MNHEY and CDR2 is SVGAGI. The germline V and J ends were trimmed by 5 bases and 2 bases, with 13 bases remaining between them. CDR3 in DNA: TGTGCCAGCAGTCCCCGCCACTACGCCTACGAGCAGTACTTC. It encodes CASSPRHYAYEQYF.

The CDR3 loop is CASSHNQGVVTEAFF. Here the CDR3 DNA reads TGTGCCAGCAGCCATAATCAGGGGGTGGTCACTGAAGCTTTCTTT. The J gene is TRBJ1-1, the V gene TRBV14; TRBD1 matches at 7 bases. Germline V gene data show CDR1 as SGHDN and CDR2 as FVKESK. Trimming took 3 bases from V and 4 from J; bases not matched to a gene: 8. This CDR3 contains 15 residues. Combining the CDR3 with reference TRBV14 and TRBJ1-1 gives the whole variable domain EAGVTQFPSHSVIEKGQTVTLRCDPISGHDNLYWYRRVMGKEIKFLLHFVKESKQDESGMPNNRFLAERTGGTYSTLKVQPAELEDSGVYFCASSHNQGVVTEAFFGQGTRLTVV.

The DNA of the CDR3 is TGTGCCAGCAGTGTTCTTTGGGGAGCAGATGGTGAGCAGTTCTTC. Protein sequence: CASSVLWGADGEQFF. The rearrangement links TRBV6-4 to TRBJ2-1, with a tentative D call TRBD2 (5 bases). Germline V lookup: CDR1 MRHNA, CDR2 SNTAGT. The germline V and J ends were trimmed by 4 bases and 9 bases, with 19 bases remaining between them. The CDR3 is 15 amino acids.

This rearrangement joins TRBV18 to TRBJ2-7; TRBD2 might be the D (6 bases). Trimming took off 11 bases at V and 5 bases at J, with 13 bases between the two ends. CDR3 length equals 11 residues. Germline CDR1 is KGHSH and CDR2 is LQKENI. For the CDR3, the DNA is TGTGCCTCGGAGGGATCTAACGAGCAGTACTTC. Its translation is CASEGSNEQYF.

The J gene is TRBJ2-5, the V gene TRBV6-1; the D gene is possibly TRBD2 (7 bases). The CDR3 has 15 residues. Deletions cut 6 bases from V and 4 bases from J, with 18 bases between. Per the germline V gene, CDR1 is MNHNS and CDR2 is SASEGT. CDR3 DNA sequence: TGTGCCAGCAGGGGAGGGGGAAGGGGCCTAGAGACCCAGTACTTC. It is translated as CASRGGGRGLETQYF.

This clone has more than one count but fewer than ten. This chain joins TRBV6-1 and TRBJ2-5; 9 nucleotides match TRBD2. Germline V gene lookup returns CDR1 MNHNS and CDR2 SASEGT. The CDR3 runs 16 residues. V trimming: 1 base; J trimming: 1 base; junction bases outside the gene matches: 4. CDR3 sequence (DNA): TGTGCCAGCAGTGAAGATGCGGGGGGGACCCAAGAGACCCAGTACTTC. Residues: CASSEDAGGTQETQYF.

This sequence joins TRBV21-1 and TRBJ2-2; the table calls TRBD1, which could not be checked here. TRBV21-1 is tagged as a pseudogene. CDR3 length: 14 amino acids. The CDR3 DNA is TGTGCCAGCATCGACAGGGTGTTTACCGGGGAGCTGTTTTTT. This gives the protein CASIDRVFTGELFF.

The chain recombines TRBV28 with TRBJ2-3; 7 bases match TRBD2. CDR3 length equals 17 residues. V lost 2 bases and J lost 8; bases outside the gene matches: 16. Looked up from germline, CDR1 is MDHEN and CDR2 is SYDVKM. CDR3 in DNA: TGTGCCAGCAGTTTAGCGCCCAGCGGGGTTGGGGTGGGTACGCAGTATTTT. It translates to CASSLAPSGVGVGTQYF. The full variable domain, its missing parts supplied by reference TRBV28 and TRBJ2-3, is DVKVTQSSRYLVKRTGEKVFLECVQDMDHENMFWYRQDPGLGLRLIYFSYDVKMKEKGDIPEGYSVSREKKERFSLILESASTNQTSMYLCASSLAPSGVGVGTQYFGPGTRLTVL.